This note documents a single T cell receptor (beta chain) sequence. This clone showed up just a few times. What antigen it recognizes has not been identified. Per-base qualities were not stored, and no clone one base away is much larger. The donors belonged to the validation cohort of roughly 120 subjects, which was separate from the roughly 680-subject first cohort. This specimen belongs to a study of cytomegalovirus exposure and HLA in healthy donors (dated by TCRdb to the late 2010s). For the wider study: The 500 to 800 repertoires of the first cohort and the approximately 130 validation repertoires were produced on the same platform, according to a later analysis. Along with the 666-subject first cohort, a separate validation cohort of over a hundred different subjects was used. To predict cytomegalovirus infection status, the study brought together high-throughput TCR immunosequencing, statistical association of individual TCRs with disease status, and machine learning. The study was designed to test whether signatures of past pathogen exposure could be identified by cataloging public T cell receptors. Summary of the overall study and its limitations: Of the cluster scores, approximately 95% were above 0 in a later analysis, which found that TCRs clustered in the first cohort also tended to co-occur in the 120 or so validation repertoires. Cytomegalovirus status was reported to be diagnosed by the classifier with high specificity and sensitivity in both the original and validation cohorts. In the study, approximately 160 TCR beta chains were listed as associated with cytomegalovirus. Three of the identified cytomegalovirus-associated TCR beta chains were confirmed in vitro to be specific for cytomegalovirus antigens. Most TCR sequences were observed very rarely across donors, whereas some public TCRs were present in many individuals. According to the authors, the approach could potentially be generalized to other disease states and immunological phenotypes. All 120 or so repertoires were used to score co-occurrence in the validation cohort in a later analysis, because that analysis had no HLA typing for the cohort.

Libraries were prepared through the immunoSEQ multiplex PCR assay. Processing in the source paper ran as follows. A statistical classification framework was developed to diagnose cytomegalovirus status using the catalog of TCR beta chain sequences. The source is immuneACCESS, and TCRdb retained only in-frame sequences with V and J called. Part of the clones is not carried over; for the studies checked, unresolved V genes explain less than half of this, and the remainder is unexplained. From that table come the V and J calls and clone size; the DNA was used to work out D and trimming. A total of about 98,000 clones appear in this sample, roughly 90% of them only once. In total, the top ten clones hold 6.3% of the sample. From the germline V gene, CDR1 is MNHGY and CDR2 is SVAAGI. V was cut back by 9 bases and J by 2 bases, leaving a gap of 17 bases between them. The CDR3 has 14 amino acids, counting the end cysteine and phenylalanine. The CDR3 DNA has 42 bases and is translated from base 1.

The chain is made from TRBV6-9 and TRBJ2-7, with TRBD2 tentatively as D gene (6 bases match). The source material was PBMCs. This sequence was found in a man between 18 and 35 years old in good health and CMV-seropositive. The DNA sequence reads TGTGCCAGGCGAGGGAGGCTTGAAACCTACGAGCAGTACTTC. Translation gives CARRGRLETYEQYF.